The clone carrying this TCR beta chain occurred a few times. These data come from a study of PD-1 blockade in classical Hodgkin lymphoma. CDR1 and CDR2 (germline): MNHNY, SVGAGI (reference sequence). The CDR3 runs 14 residues. The ends were cut back, 6 bases at V and 8 bases at J, with 16 bases in the middle. This table comes from immunoSEQ multiplex PCR, and its TCRdb copy is limited to in-frame clones, with some not included. The sample shows tens of thousands of clones, 70% of them seen only once. The patients all showed relapse after autologous stem cell transplantation, while their brentuximab vedotin exposure varied. Best outcomes ranged across complete response, partial response and progressive disease.

The rearrangement joins TRBV6-6 to TRBJ1-4; D uncertain. The material sequenced was peripheral blood mononuclear cells (PBMCs), taken before the second cycle of nivolumab. The TCR was taken from a human donor with classical Hodgkin lymphoma. The CDR3 region is CASSSPSQPEKLFF. The CDR3 nucleotides are TGTGCCAGCAGCTCCCCAAGTCAGCCGGAAAAACTGTTTTTT.